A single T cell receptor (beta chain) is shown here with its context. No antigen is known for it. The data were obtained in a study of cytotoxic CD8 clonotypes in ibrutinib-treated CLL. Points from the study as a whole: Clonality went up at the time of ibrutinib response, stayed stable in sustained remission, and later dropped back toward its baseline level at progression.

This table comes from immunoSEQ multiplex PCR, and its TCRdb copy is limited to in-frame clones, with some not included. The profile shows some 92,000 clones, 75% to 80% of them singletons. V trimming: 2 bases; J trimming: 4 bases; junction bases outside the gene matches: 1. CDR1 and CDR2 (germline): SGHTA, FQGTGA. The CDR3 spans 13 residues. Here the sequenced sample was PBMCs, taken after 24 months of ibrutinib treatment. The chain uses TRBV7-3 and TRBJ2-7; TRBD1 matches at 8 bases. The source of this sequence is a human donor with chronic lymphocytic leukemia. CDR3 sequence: CASSLQGAYEQYF. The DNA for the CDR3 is TGTGCCAGCAGCTTACAGGGGGCTTACGAGCAGTACTTC. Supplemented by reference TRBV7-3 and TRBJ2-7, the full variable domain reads GAGVSQTPSNKVTEKGKYVELRCDPISGHTALYWYRQSLGQGPEFLIYFQGTGAADDSGLPNDRFFAVRPEGSVSTLKIQRTERGDSAVYLCASSLQGAYEQYFGPGTRLTVT.